A single sample is the source of the 24 T cell receptor beta chains below, sequenced in a study of blood T cell repertoires in COVID-19. The assay was immunoSEQ multiplex PCR, and TCRdb's table has in-frame clones only and misses some. The repertoire holds 140,000 or so clones, with around 76% as singletons. Sequencing was carried out using peripheral blood. These receptors were collected from a man in his sixties with acute or convalescent COVID-19.

The rearrangement joins TRBV5-1 to TRBJ2-2, with 7 bases that match TRBD2. Germline values: CDR1 SGHRS, CDR2 YFSETQ. V trimming: 3 bases; J trimming: 6 bases; junction bases outside the gene matches: 8. The CDR3 extends over 15 amino acids. The CDR3 nucleotides read TGCGCCAGCAGCTATACTGCGGGAGCAGCCGGGGAGCTGTTTTTT. Translated: CASSYTAGAAGELFF.

This clone occurred a few times. J is TRBJ1-4 and V is TRBV28, with D unclear. The CDR3 runs to 22 residues. Germline-derived CDR1 and CDR2 are MDHEN and SYDVKM. The V and J ends lost 5 bases and 0 bases respectively, with 31 bases between them. The CDR3 DNA reads as TGTGCCAGCAGTACCTCACCTACAATCGGACGGCCCGGAGGCGCAACTAATGAAAAACTGTTTTTT. The encoded protein is CASSTSPTIGRPGGATNEKLFF.

This clone was detected only once. The chain joins TRBV28 to TRBJ1-1, with D perhaps matching TRBD1 (5 bases). Germline V lookup: CDR1 MDHEN, CDR2 SYDVKM. The CDR3 length is 14 residues. Trimming took off 7 bases at V and 6 bases at J, with 18 bases between the two ends. The DNA for the CDR3 is TGTGCCAGCATCACTTCGGGGGTTTGGCCTGAAGCTTTCTTT. This sequence encodes CASITSGVWPEAFF.

The chain carries TRBV30 and TRBJ2-2; D is unclear. Deletions cut 5 bases from V and 2 bases from J, with 6 bases between. Germline V gives CDR1 GTSNPN, CDR2 SVGIG (reference sequence). This CDR3 contains 12 residues. As DNA, the CDR3 is TGTGCCTGGGCGGTAAACACCGGGGAGCTGTTTTTT. This encodes CAWAVNTGELFF.

CDR3 loop: CASSRAGVGTDTQYF. Here the CDR3 DNA reads TGTGCCAGTAGTAGAGCGGGAGTGGGCACAGATACGCAGTATTTT. J is TRBJ2-3 and V is TRBV19; 8 positions agree with TRBD2. The junction had 4 bases not matched to a gene; V was cut back by 4 bases and J by 1 base. The CDR3 extends over 15 amino acids. Germline V gene data show CDR1 as LNHDA and CDR2 as SQIVND (reference sequence).

This chain uses TRBV12-3 or TRBV12-4 with TRBJ2-2; D gene unclear. This CDR3 has 13 residues. The V end was cut by 4 bases, the J end by 4 bases, with 7 bases between. CDR3 in amino acids: CASSSQITGELFF. CDR3 sequence (DNA): TGTGCCAGCAGTTCACAGATCACCGGGGAGCTGTTTTTT.

This clone came up once. The V gene is TRBV27, the J gene TRBJ1-6; TRBD1 matches at 10 bases. CDR1 and CDR2 from the germline V gene are MNHEY and SMNVEV (reference sequence). The CDR3 covers 14 residues. The junction had 6 bases not matched to a gene; V was cut back by 7 bases and J by 9 bases. CDR3 residues: CASTGTGVVSPLHF. The CDR3 coding sequence is TGTGCCAGCACCGGGACAGGGGTAGTTTCACCCCTCCACTTT.

This rearrangement joins TRBV19 to TRBJ2-3; 8 bases align to TRBD1. The CDR3 sequence is 15 residues long. CDR1 is LNHDA, CDR2 SQIVND, per germline (reference sequence). V gave up 4 bases and J gave up 3 bases; unmatched junction bases: 6. The CDR3 coding sequence is TGTGCCAGTAGTACGACAGGACAGGGAACAGATACGCAGTATTTT. Translating it yields CASSTTGQGTDTQYF.

This clone was observed a few times. The chain is built from TRBV7-8 and TRBJ2-2; TRBD1 might be the D (6 bases). The CDR3 is 15 residues long. Per germline, CDR1 SGHVS and CDR2 FQNEAQ. With 5 bases removed from V and 6 bases from J, the gap between germline ends came to 16 bases. DNA of the CDR3: TGTGCCAGCAGCGGCTCAGTGGGGGCAGCCGGGGAGCTGTTTTTT. Translating gives CASSGSVGAAGELFF. Full variable domain (remainder filled in from reference TRBV7-8 and TRBJ2-2): GAGVSQSPRYKVAKRGQDVALRCDPISGHVSLFWYQQALGQGPEFLTYFQNEAQLDKSGLPSDRFFAERPEGSVSTLKIQRTQQEDSAVYLCASSGSVGAAGELFFGEGSRLTVL.

The chain combines TRBV5-1 with TRBJ2-7; D perhaps matches TRBD2 (6 bases). Germline V gives CDR1 SGHRS, CDR2 YFSETQ. Trimming cost V 2 bases and J 4 bases, with 10 bases left between them. This CDR3 has 13 amino acids. The CDR3 sequence is CASSFAGTYEQYF. The CDR3 region has the DNA TGCGCCAGCAGCTTTGCGGGAACTTACGAGCAGTACTTC.

The chain combines TRBV7-2 with TRBJ2-7; 7 nucleotides line up with TRBD2. The J segment lost 4 bases and the V segment lost 2 bases, leaving 8 bases of the junction unmatched. The CDR3 is made up of 15 amino acids. Germline CDR1 SGHTA, CDR2 FQGNSA. The CDR3 region is CASSLRGRAVYEQYF. CDR3 nucleotide sequence: TGTGCCAGCAGCTTACGGGGGAGGGCCGTTTACGAGCAGTACTTC.

The chain couples TRBV11-3 to TRBJ2-7, with a tentative D call TRBD2 (5 bases). The CDR3 is 14 amino acids. The V gene's germline CDR1 is SGHNT and CDR2 YENEEA. The germline V and J ends were trimmed by 0 bases and 3 bases, with 9 bases remaining between them. CDR3 protein: CASSLEPSSYEQYF. CDR3 coding DNA: TGTGCCAGCAGCTTAGAACCTAGCAGCTACGAGCAGTACTTC.

The chain links TRBV5-1 to TRBJ2-7; TRBD2 matches at 11 bases. The V segment lost 2 bases and the J segment 4 bases; nucleotides outside the gene matches: 5. The CDR3 spans 15 residues. Germline-derived CDR1 and CDR2 are SGHRS and YFSETQ. CDR3 in amino acids: CASSLTSGRIYEQYF. The DNA for the CDR3 is TGCGCCAGCAGCTTAACTAGCGGGAGAATTTACGAGCAGTACTTC.

The V and J genes are TRBV5-1 and TRBJ2-5; TRBD1 matches at 8 bases. Germline lookup yields CDR1 SGHRS and CDR2 YFSETQ. With V trimmed by 0 bases and J by 5 bases, 3 bases remained unmatched. This CDR3 contains 14 residues. The CDR3 sequence is CASSLGQGSETQYF. The CDR3, as DNA: TGCGCCAGCAGCTTGGGACAGGGGAGCGAGACCCAGTACTTC.

The genes are TRBV18 and TRBJ2-7, with D perhaps TRBD1 (6 bases). Trimming left V 3 bases short and J 1 base short, with 10 bases between. The germline V gene encodes CDR1 KGHSH and CDR2 LQKENI. This CDR3 has 14 amino acids. In nucleotides, the CDR3 is TGTGCCAGCTCACCTTACAGGGATTCCTACGAGCAGTACTTC. Translating it yields CASSPYRDSYEQYF.

V usage is TRBV7-9 and J usage is TRBJ1-1; D gene ambiguous. Between the trimmed V and J ends, which lost 2 bases and 0 bases, there was a span of 7 bases. Germline V gives CDR1 SEHNR, CDR2 FQNEAQ (reference sequence). The CDR3 covers 14 residues. The CDR3 loop reads CASSLLGLNTEAFF. DNA for the CDR3: TGTGCCAGCAGCTTACTCGGTCTGAACACTGAAGCTTTCTTT.

The CDR3 loop reads CASSEAQGGNTEAFF. Here the CDR3 DNA reads TGTGCCAGCAGTGAAGCCCAGGGCGGGAACACTGAAGCTTTCTTT. This chain uses TRBV2 with TRBJ1-1; a weak D match, TRBD1 (5 bases). Germline CDR1 reads SNHLY; CDR2 reads FYNNEI. The CDR3 covers 15 residues. V gave up 0 bases and J gave up 1 base, with 9 bases separating them.

This chain connects TRBV2 to TRBJ1-2; 9 bases line up with TRBD1. Trimming at V came to 7 bases and at J to 4 bases, leaving 7 bases not matched to a gene. Looked up from germline, CDR1 is SNHLY and CDR2 is FYNNEI. The length of the CDR3 is 14 residues. The CDR3 spells CASTIQGAGYGYTF. CDR3 coding DNA: TGTGCCAGCACGATACAGGGGGCCGGCTATGGCTACACCTTC.

The V gene is TRBV7-2, the J gene TRBJ1-1; 7 nucleotides line up with TRBD1. Losses at the gene ends were 2 bases for V and 2 bases for J; bases not matched to a gene: 14. CDR1 is SGHTA, CDR2 FQGNSA, per germline. The CDR3 is 18 residues long. This CDR3 reads CASSLFGGQPPGNTEAFF. The CDR3 nucleotides read TGTGCCAGCAGCTTATTCGGGGGACAGCCTCCAGGTAACACTGAAGCTTTCTTT.

V gene TRBV30 combines with J gene TRBJ1-3, with a tentative D call TRBD1 (5 bases). The V and J ends lost 2 bases and 4 bases respectively, with 12 bases between them. Germline CDR1 is GTSNPN and CDR2 is SVGIG (reference sequence). The CDR3 extends over 14 amino acids. In DNA form, the CDR3 reads TGTGCCTGGAGTAGGGGAAGTACCGGAAACACCATATATTTT. This sequence encodes CAWSRGSTGNTIYF. The full variable domain, in which reference TRBV30 and TRBJ1-3 provide the parts outside the CDR3, is SQTIHQWPATLVQPVGSPLSLECTVEGTSNPNLYWYRQAAGRGLQLLFYSVGIGQISSEVPQNLSASRPQDRQFILSSKKLLLSDSGFYLCAWSRGSTGNTIYFGEGSWLTVV.

V is TRBV6-5 and J is TRBJ2-7; 10 nucleotides align to TRBD1. The germline gives CDR1 MNHEY, CDR2 SVGAGI. CDR3 length: 15 amino acids. Losses at the gene ends were 6 bases for V and 4 bases for J; bases not matched to a gene: 9. CDR3 sequence: CASRLTGGLRYEQYF. CDR3 DNA: TGTGCCAGCAGACTGACAGGGGGCTTAAGGTACGAGCAGTACTTC.

The chain is built from TRBV7-3 and TRBJ2-3; D gene ambiguous. Trimming stripped 1 base from V and 2 bases from J, with 7 bases between. CDR3 length: 14 amino acids. The germline V gene encodes CDR1 SGHTA and CDR2 FQGTGA. The DNA for the CDR3 is TGTGCCAGCAGCTTAAACACTAACACAGATACGCAGTATTTT. Its protein product is CASSLNTNTDTQYF.

This chain uses TRBV19 with TRBJ2-5, with TRBD2 as a possible D gene (6 bases). Per the germline V gene, CDR1 is LNHDA and CDR2 is SQIVND (reference sequence). Between the trimmed V and J ends, which lost 1 base and 3 bases, there was a span of 6 bases. This CDR3 comprises 13 residues. The CDR3 DNA sequence: TGTGCCAGTAGTATAGTAGCGGAAGAGACCCAGTACTTC. This encodes CASSIVAEETQYF.

There are many counts of this clone. Other DNA sequences of this sample code for an identical CDR3. CDR3 coding DNA: TGTGCCAGCAGCCACCAAACAGGTCCGAACACCGGGGAGCTGTTTTTT. Its protein is CASSHQTGPNTGELFF. The J gene is TRBJ2-2, the V gene TRBV3-1 (or the pseudogene TRBV3-2), with a weak D call TRBD1 (5 bases). Germline V gene data show CDR1 as LGHDT and CDR2 as YNNKEL (reference sequence). The CDR3 covers 16 residues. V dropped 3 bases and J dropped 0 bases, with 11 bases sitting between them.